This T cell receptor beta chain was sequenced during a study of cytomegalovirus exposure and HLA in healthy donors. Study results and limitations: An analysis that was carried out later associated 17,000 or so TCR beta sequences with HLA alleles at 0.05 false discovery rate. A later analysis, which compared TCR beta chains of equal frequency, found the HLA-associated ones more clonally expanded.

From germline, CDR1 is SEHNR and CDR2 FQNEAQ (reference sequence). CDR3 length: 15 residues. V shed 4 bases and J 7 bases; nucleotides not matched to a gene: 5. The PCR employed 60 Vbeta primers together with 13 Jbeta primers. Sequencing used immunoSEQ multiplex PCR; TCRdb keeps in-frame clones, though not all of them. In all, the sample yields about 79,000 clones. Comment on this clone: The antigen is unknown.

The sample consisted of PBMCs. J is TRBJ2-1 and V is TRBV7-9; 12 bases are a match to TRBD2. The sequence derives from a man aged 30 to 39 in good health and CMV-seronegative. The CDR3 DNA is TGTGCCAGCAGCTACGGACTAGCGGGACCGAATGAGCAGTTCTTC. Translating gives CASSYGLAGPNEQFF.